This paragraph covers one T cell receptor beta chain sequence. The sample is drawn from a study of T cells expressing NK-cell markers. TCRdb re-called the 5' RACE reads and shows each CDR3 protein once, DNA omitted. In all, the sample yields about 160,000 distinct CDR3 sequences. The V gene's germline CDR1 is SGHAT and CDR2 FQNNGV. The CDR3 is made up of 15 amino acids. The sample was blood T cells: a sorted CD56 or NKG2C T cell subset, CD4+ or CD8+ T cells, or bulk PBMC T cells (not recorded which). The sequence derives from a woman aged 18 to 75 in good health. The rearrangement joins TRBV11-2 to TRBJ2-2; the TCRdb call, TRBD1, lacks DNA for checking. This CDR3 reads CASSFPHRGTGELFF.